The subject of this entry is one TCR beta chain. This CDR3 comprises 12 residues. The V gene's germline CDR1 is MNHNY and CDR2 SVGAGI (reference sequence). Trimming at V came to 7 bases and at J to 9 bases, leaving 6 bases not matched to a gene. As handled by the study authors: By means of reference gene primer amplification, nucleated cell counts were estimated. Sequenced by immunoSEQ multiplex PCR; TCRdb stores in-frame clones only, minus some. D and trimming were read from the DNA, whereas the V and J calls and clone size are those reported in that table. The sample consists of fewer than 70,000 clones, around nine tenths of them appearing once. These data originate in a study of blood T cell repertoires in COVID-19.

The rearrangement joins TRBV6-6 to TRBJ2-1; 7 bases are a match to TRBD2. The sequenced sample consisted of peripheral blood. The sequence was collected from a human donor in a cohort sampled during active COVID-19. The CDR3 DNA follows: TGTGCCAGCATGGGAGGGGCGGGTGAGCAGTTCTTC. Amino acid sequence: CASMGGAGEQFF.